This T cell receptor (beta chain) is from a study of control samples from healthy donors and cancer patients. Per germline, CDR1 SGHKS and CDR2 YYEKEE (reference sequence). V was clipped by 1 base and J by 2 bases, with 16 bases between them. This CDR3 has 16 amino acids. Sequencing used immunoSEQ multiplex PCR; TCRdb keeps in-frame clones, though not all of them. The sample holds fewer than 60,000 clones; approximately 87% are singletons and the top ten take over 9.5%. The source material was PBMCs. This clonotype originated in a woman aged 55-75 years with lung cancer. This chain uses TRBV5-5 with TRBJ2-7, with D maybe TRBD1 (5 bases). The CDR3 DNA follows: TGTGCCAGCAGCTTGAGTCAACAGGTCAGTACCTACGAGCAGTACTTC. Amino acid sequence: CASSLSQQVSTYEQYF.